A single sample gave rise to the 14 T cell receptor beta chains below, sequenced in a study of blood T cell repertoires in COVID-19 (dated by TCRdb to the early 2020s). Library method: the immunoSEQ multiplex PCR assay. The table comes from immuneACCESS by way of TCRdb, which keeps in-frame sequences with V and J called. Part of the clones is missing from these tables; in studies checked, under half for an unresolved V gene and the rest for unknown reasons. The sample has under 250,000 clones on record, approximately 88% of them singletons. The ten largest clones take up roughly 3.7% of the sample. The material sequenced was PBMCs or T cells enriched from blood (not recorded which). All receptors derive from a woman aged 25 to 39 who had been exposed to COVID-19.

The rearrangement links TRBV5-1 to TRBJ1-1; D is unresolved. The germline V gene has CDR1 SGHRS and CDR2 YFSETQ. V dropped 0 bases and J dropped 0 bases, with 9 bases sitting between them. This CDR3 has 15 amino acids. For the CDR3, the DNA is TGCGCCAGCAGCTTGGCCGCCAGTATGAACACTGAAGCTTTCTTT. This sequence encodes CASSLAASMNTEAFF.

The chain has TRBV7-9 and TRBJ2-2; no clear D. This CDR3 region has 18 residues. The V and J ends lost 3 bases and 0 bases respectively, with 17 bases between them. Germline values: CDR1 SEHNR, CDR2 FQNEAQ (reference sequence). The CDR3 reads CASSFSLLEIPNTGELFF. Written as DNA, the CDR3 is TGTGCCAGCAGCTTTTCCCTTTTAGAGATCCCGAACACCGGGGAGCTGTTTTTT.

DNA for the CDR3: TGTGCCTGGAACCTAGCGGGAGGGCCCAGGGAGGAGACCCAGTACTTC. This translates into CAWNLAGGPREETQYF. The chain combines TRBV30 with TRBJ2-5; 12 bases match TRBD2. J was trimmed by 5 bases and V by 4 bases; bases with no gene match: 11. CDR3 size: 16 residues. Per germline, CDR1 GTSNPN and CDR2 SVGIG (reference sequence).

The J gene is TRBJ2-1, the V gene TRBV10-1; the match to TRBD2 covers 7 bases. The length of the CDR3 is 14 residues. V dropped 2 bases and J dropped 9; count of bases not matched to a gene: 7. Germline-derived CDR1 and CDR2 are WNHNN and SYGVQD (reference sequence). The CDR3 DNA sequence: TGCGCCAGCAGTGAGACAGCGGGGTCAGGTGAGCAGTTCTTC. Its protein is CASSETAGSGEQFF.

This clone was seen a handful of times. V and J are TRBV18 and TRBJ1-2, with TRBD1 matching 7 bases. This CDR3 has 13 residues. Germline V gene data show CDR1 as KGHSH and CDR2 as LQKENI. With V trimmed by 3 bases and J by 8 bases, 6 bases remained unmatched. In DNA form, the CDR3 reads TGTGCCAGCTCACCGGACAGGACGATAGGCTACACCTTC. This codes for CASSPDRTIGYTF.

This CDR3 reads CASSQSSAGAYGYTF. In DNA, the CDR3 is TGTGCCAGCAGCCAAAGTTCTGCAGGGGCCTATGGCTACACCTTC. V is TRBV16 and J is TRBJ1-2; D might be TRBD1 (6 bases). Trimming pared 2 bases from V and 4 bases from J, leaving 14 bases between. The CDR3 has 15 amino acids. Germline-derived CDR1 and CDR2 are KGHSY and FQNENV.

This clone came up once. J is TRBJ1-1 and V is TRBV28; D not certain. The germline gives CDR1 MDHEN, CDR2 SYDVKM. The length of the CDR3 is 12 residues. CDR3 sequence: CATRGQNTEAFF. In nucleotides, the CDR3 is TGTGCTACGCGGGGTCAGAACACTGAAGCTTTCTTT.

J is TRBJ1-5 and V is TRBV27; TRBD1 is a possible D gene (5 bases). The CDR3 length is 14 residues. CDR1 is MNHEY, CDR2 SMNVEV, per germline (reference sequence). V lost 8 bases to trimming and J lost 0 bases, with 11 bases between them. Here the CDR3 DNA reads TGTGCCAGCGGGGGGGAGGGTAGCAATCAGCCCCAGCATTTT. Translation: CASGGEGSNQPQHF.

The chain recombines TRBV30 with TRBJ1-4; no clear D. Per germline, CDR1 GTSNPN and CDR2 SVGIG (reference sequence). The ends were cut back, 0 bases at V and 8 bases at J, with 4 bases in the middle. CDR3 length equals 11 residues. CDR3 region: CAWSVAEKLFF. CDR3 sequence (DNA): TGTGCCTGGAGTGTGGCCGAAAAACTGTTTTTT.

The J gene is TRBJ1-3, the V gene TRBV6-1; D is perhaps TRBD1 (6 bases). Per germline, CDR1 MNHNS and CDR2 SASEGT. V was pared by 0 bases and J by 2 bases, with 8 bases between. The CDR3 runs 15 residues. The CDR3 bases are TGTGCCAGCAGTGAAGCAAACAGGGCTGGAAACACCATATATTTT. Translation: CASSEANRAGNTIYF.

The chain is built from TRBV27 and TRBJ2-7, with 9 bases lining up with TRBD2. The CDR3 loop spans 15 amino acids. The V and J ends lost 4 bases and 2 bases, in that order; junction bases with no gene match: 6. Per germline, CDR1 MNHEY and CDR2 SMNVEV (reference sequence). The CDR3 spells CASSSHSSGTYEQYF. The CDR3 bases are TGTGCCAGCAGTTCCCACTCTAGCGGGACCTACGAGCAGTACTTC.

The chain uses TRBV7-6 and TRBJ2-7; TRBD2 matches at 8 bases. This CDR3 spans 16 amino acids. The V gene's germline CDR1 is SGHVS and CDR2 FNYEAQ. The ends lost 5 bases at V and 5 bases at J; junction bases unmatched: 14. DNA of the CDR3: TGTGCCAGCAGCCTCGCGGGGGGAGGGCCCGCGAACGAGCAGTACTTC. It translates to CASSLAGGGPANEQYF.

This clone was found once. The genes are TRBV3-1 (or the pseudogene TRBV3-2) and TRBJ1-2; maybe TRBD1 (5 bases). Germline CDR1 and CDR2: LGHDT and YNNKEL (reference sequence). The length of the CDR3 is 13 residues. The germline V and J ends were trimmed by 4 bases and 3 bases, with 9 bases remaining between them. CDR3 sequence reads: CASSPRRDYGYTF. DNA of the CDR3: TGTGCCAGCAGCCCCCGCAGGGACTATGGCTACACCTTC.

In its sample, this clone was seen once. The CDR3: CSASLHSPGDSYNEQFF. CDR3 bases: TGCAGTGCTAGTCTACACTCCCCTGGAGACTCCTACAATGAGCAGTTCTTC. V usage is TRBV20-1 and J usage is TRBJ2-1, with unresolved D. Per germline, CDR1 DFQATT and CDR2 SNEGSKA (reference sequence). This CDR3 is 17 amino acids long. Trimming took off 3 bases at V and 0 bases at J, with 18 bases between the two ends.